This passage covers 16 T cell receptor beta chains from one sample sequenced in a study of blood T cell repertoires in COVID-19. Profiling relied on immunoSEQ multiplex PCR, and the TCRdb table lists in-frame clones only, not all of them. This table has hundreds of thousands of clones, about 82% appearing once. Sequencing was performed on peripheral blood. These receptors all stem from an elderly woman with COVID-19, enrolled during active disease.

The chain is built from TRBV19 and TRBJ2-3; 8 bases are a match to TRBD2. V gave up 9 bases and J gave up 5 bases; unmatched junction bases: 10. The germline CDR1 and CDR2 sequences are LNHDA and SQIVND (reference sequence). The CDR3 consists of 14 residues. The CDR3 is CASRPGGLIDTQYF. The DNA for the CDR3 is TGTGCCAGCCGTCCGGGGGGGTTAATAGATACGCAGTATTTT. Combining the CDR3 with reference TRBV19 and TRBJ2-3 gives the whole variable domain DGGITQSPKYLFRKEGQNVTLSCEQNLNHDAMYWYRQDPGQGLRLIYYSQIVNDFQKGDIAEGYSVSREKKESFPLTVTSAQKNPTAFYLCASRPGGLIDTQYFGPGTRLTVL.

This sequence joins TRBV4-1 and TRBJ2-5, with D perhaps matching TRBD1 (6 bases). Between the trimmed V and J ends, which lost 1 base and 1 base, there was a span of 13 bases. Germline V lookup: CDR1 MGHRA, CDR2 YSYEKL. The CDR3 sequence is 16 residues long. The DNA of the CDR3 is TGCGCCAGCAGCCAAGCCCCCACAGGGCTCCAAGAGACCCAGTACTTC. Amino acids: CASSQAPTGLQETQYF.

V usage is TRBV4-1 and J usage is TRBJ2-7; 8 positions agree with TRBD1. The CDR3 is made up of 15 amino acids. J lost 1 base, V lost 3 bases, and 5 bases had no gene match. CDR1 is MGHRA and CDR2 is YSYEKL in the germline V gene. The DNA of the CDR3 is TGCGCCAGCAGCCACCCGGGACAGGCATCCTACGAGCAGTACTTC. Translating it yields CASSHPGQASYEQYF.

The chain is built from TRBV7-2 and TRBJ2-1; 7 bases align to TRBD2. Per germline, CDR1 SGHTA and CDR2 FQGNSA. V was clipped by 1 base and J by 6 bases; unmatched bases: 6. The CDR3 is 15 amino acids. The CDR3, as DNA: TGTGCCAGCAGCTTAGAGACTAGCTCGGTCAATGAGCAGTTCTTC. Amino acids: CASSLETSSVNEQFF.

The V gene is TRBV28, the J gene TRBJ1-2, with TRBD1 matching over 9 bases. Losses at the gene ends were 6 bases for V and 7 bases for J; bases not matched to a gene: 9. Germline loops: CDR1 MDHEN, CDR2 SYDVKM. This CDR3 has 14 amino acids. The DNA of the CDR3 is TGTGCCAGCAGCCCGGAACAGGGGGCGCCTGGCTACACCTTC. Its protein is CASSPEQGAPGYTF.

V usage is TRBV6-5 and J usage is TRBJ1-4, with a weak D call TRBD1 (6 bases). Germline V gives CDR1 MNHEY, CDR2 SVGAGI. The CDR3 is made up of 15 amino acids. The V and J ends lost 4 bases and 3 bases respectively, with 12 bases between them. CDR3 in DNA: TGTGCCAGCAGTTTACAGGGTATAGCTAATGAAAAACTGTTTTTT. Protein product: CASSLQGIANEKLFF.

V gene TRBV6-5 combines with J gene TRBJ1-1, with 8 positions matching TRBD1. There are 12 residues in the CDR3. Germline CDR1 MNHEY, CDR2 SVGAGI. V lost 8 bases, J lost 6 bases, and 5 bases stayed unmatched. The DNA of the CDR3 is TGTGCCAGCGGACAGGGAAGTTCTGAAGCTTTCTTT. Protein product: CASGQGSSEAFF.

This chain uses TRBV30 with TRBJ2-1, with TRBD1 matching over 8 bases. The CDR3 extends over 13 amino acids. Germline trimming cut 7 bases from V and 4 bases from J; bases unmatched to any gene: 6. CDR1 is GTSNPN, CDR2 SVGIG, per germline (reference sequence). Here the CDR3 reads CALSRDRYNEQFF. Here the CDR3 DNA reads TGTGCCTTATCCCGGGACAGGTACAATGAGCAGTTCTTC.

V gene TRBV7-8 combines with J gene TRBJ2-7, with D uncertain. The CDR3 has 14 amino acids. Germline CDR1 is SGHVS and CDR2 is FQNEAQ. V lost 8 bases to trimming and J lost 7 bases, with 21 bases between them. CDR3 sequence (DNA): TGTGCCAGCGGCCCGTTTGTGAGCGCCGGGGAGCAGTACGTC. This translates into CASGPFVSAGEQYV.

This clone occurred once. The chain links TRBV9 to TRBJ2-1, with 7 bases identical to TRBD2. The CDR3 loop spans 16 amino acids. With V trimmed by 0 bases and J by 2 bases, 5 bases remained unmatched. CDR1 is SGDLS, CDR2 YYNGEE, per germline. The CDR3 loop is CASSVDGGMAYNEQFF. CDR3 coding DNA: TGTGCCAGCAGCGTAGACGGGGGGATGGCCTACAATGAGCAGTTCTTC.

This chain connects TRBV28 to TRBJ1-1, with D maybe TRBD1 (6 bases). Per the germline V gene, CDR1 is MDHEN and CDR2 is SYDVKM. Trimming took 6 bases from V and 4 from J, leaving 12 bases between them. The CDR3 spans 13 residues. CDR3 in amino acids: CASRHTGRTEAFF. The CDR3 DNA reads TGTGCCAGCAGGCACACAGGGCGCACTGAAGCTTTCTTT.

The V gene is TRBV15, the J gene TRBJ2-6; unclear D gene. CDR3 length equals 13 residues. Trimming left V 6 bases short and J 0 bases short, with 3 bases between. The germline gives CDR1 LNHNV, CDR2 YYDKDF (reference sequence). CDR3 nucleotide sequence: TGTGCCACCAGGAGCTCTGGGGCCAACGTCCTGACTTTC. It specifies CATRSSGANVLTF.

CDR3 sequence: CASSILTSGGAGVHNEQFF. The CDR3 DNA sequence: TGTGCCAGCAGCATCTTGACTAGCGGGGGGGCCGGTGTCCACAATGAGCAGTTCTTC. The rearrangement joins TRBV7-2 to TRBJ2-1; 14 bases align to TRBD2. The CDR3 spans 19 residues. Per the germline V gene, CDR1 is SGHTA and CDR2 is FQGNSA. Trimming cost V 5 bases and J 5 bases; bases outside gene matches: 14.

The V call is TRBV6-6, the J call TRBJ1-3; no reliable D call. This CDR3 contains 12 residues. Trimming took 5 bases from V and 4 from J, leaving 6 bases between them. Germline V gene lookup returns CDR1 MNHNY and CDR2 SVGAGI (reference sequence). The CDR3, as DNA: TGTGCCAGCAGTATCGAGGGAAACACCATATATTTT. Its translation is CASSIEGNTIYF.

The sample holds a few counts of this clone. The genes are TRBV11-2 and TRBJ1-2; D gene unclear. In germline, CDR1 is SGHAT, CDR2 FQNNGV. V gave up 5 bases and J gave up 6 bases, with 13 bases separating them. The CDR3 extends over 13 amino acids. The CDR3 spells CASSPYRADGYTF. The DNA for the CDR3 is TGTGCCAGCAGCCCATACAGAGCCGATGGCTACACCTTC.

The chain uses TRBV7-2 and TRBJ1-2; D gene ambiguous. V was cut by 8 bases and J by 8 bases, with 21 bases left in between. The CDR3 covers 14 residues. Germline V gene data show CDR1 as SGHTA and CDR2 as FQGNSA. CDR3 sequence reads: CASSGVGLVRGYTF. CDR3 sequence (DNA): TGTGCCAGCTCCGGGGTGGGCCTGGTGAGAGGCTACACCTTC.